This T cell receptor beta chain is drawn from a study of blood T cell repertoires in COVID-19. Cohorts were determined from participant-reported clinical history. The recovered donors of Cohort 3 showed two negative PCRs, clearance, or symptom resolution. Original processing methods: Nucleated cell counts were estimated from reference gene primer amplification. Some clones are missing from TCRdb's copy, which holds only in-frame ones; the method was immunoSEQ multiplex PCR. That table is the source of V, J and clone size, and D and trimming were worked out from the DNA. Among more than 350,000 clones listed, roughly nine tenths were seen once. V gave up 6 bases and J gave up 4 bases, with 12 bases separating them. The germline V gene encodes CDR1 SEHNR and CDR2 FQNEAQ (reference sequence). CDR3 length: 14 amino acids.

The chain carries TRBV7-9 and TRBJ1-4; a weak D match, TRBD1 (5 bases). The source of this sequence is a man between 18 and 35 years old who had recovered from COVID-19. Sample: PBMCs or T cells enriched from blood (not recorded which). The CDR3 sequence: CASSWGRYNEKLFF. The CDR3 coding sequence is TGTGCCAGCAGTTGGGGCAGATATAATGAAAAACTGTTTTTT. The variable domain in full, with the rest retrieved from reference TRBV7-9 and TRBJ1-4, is DTGVSQNPRHKITKRGQNVTFRCDPISEHNRLYWYRQTLGQGPEFLTYFQNEAQLEKSRLLSDRFSAERPKGSFSTLEIQRTEQGDSAMYLCASSWGRYNEKLFFGSGTQLSVL.